The 26 T cell receptor beta chains given below trace back to one sample, sequenced in a study of PD-1 blockade in classical Hodgkin lymphoma. The sample's time point: newly diagnosed, previously untreated cHL patient sample. The protocol was immunoSEQ multiplex PCR, while the TCRdb copy is restricted to in-frame clones and leaves out a portion. Of approximately 31,000 clones in the sample, roughly 94% were seen once. The sequenced material came from peripheral blood mononuclear cells (PBMCs). The receptor set was obtained from a human donor with classical Hodgkin lymphoma.

The chain couples TRBV28 to TRBJ2-2, with 7 bases aligning to TRBD2. CDR1 is MDHEN, CDR2 SYDVKM, per germline. The CDR3 has 16 amino acids. The V and J ends lost 6 bases and 9 bases, in that order; junction bases with no gene match: 16. This chain's CDR3 is CASSPPSGYGTRELFF. CDR3 nucleotides: TGTGCCAGCAGCCCCCCTAGCGGCTACGGGACGCGGGAGCTGTTTTTT.

The chain uses TRBV6-6 and TRBJ1-2, with D possibly TRBD1 on 5 matching bases. CDR1 and CDR2 (germline): MNHNY, SVGAGI (reference sequence). The V and J ends lost 8 bases and 6 bases respectively, with 16 bases between them. The CDR3 sequence is 13 residues long. The chain's CDR3 is CASRRRGGDGYTF. DNA of the CDR3: TGTGCCAGCCGCCGGCGGGGAGGGGATGGCTACACCTTC.

The chain couples TRBV29-1 to TRBJ1-2, with D hard to call. Germline loops: CDR1 SQVTM, CDR2 ANQGSEA. The germline V and J ends were trimmed by 2 bases and 4 bases, with 11 bases remaining between them. The CDR3 is 13 amino acids. CDR3 nucleotides: TGCAGCGTTGAACCCAGTTTGGGCTATGGCTACACCTTC. Translated: CSVEPSLGYGYTF.

J is TRBJ2-4 and V is TRBV7-9; TRBD2 matches at 7 bases. This CDR3 is 14 amino acids long. Losses at the gene ends were 5 bases for V and 8 bases for J; bases not matched to a gene: 9. Germline V gives CDR1 SEHNR, CDR2 FQNEAQ (reference sequence). The CDR3 DNA reads as TGTGCCAGCAGCCAACGGGGGGTCGAAGACATTCAGTACTTC. Translated, it gives CASSQRGVEDIQYF.

V and J are TRBV7-8 and TRBJ2-4, with 12 bases identical to TRBD2. CDR3 size: 21 residues. Trimming removed 3 bases from V and 0 bases from J; junction bases left unmatched: 15. In germline, CDR1 is SGHVS, CDR2 FQNEAQ. CDR3 residues: CASSFTPTSGRTALAKNIQYF. CDR3 nucleotides: TGTGCCAGCAGCTTCACCCCGACTAGCGGGAGAACCGCTTTAGCCAAAAACATTCAGTACTTC.

V is TRBV30 and J is TRBJ1-1; TRBD1 is a possible D gene (6 bases). V was pared by 6 bases and J by 8 bases, with 22 bases between. Germline V lookup: CDR1 GTSNPN, CDR2 SVGIG (reference sequence). The CDR3 is 14 residues long. The CDR3 here is CACPPRGESGEAFF. The CDR3 bases are TGTGCCTGTCCCCCCAGGGGCGAGAGCGGCGAAGCTTTCTTT.

CDR3 DNA sequence: TGTGCCAGCAGCTTAGCGCTCAACGGGAGAGAGACCCAGTACTTC. Translating gives CASSLALNGRETQYF. The J gene is TRBJ2-5, the V gene TRBV7-9, with D maybe TRBD2 (6 bases). CDR1 is SEHNR, CDR2 FQNEAQ, per germline (reference sequence). There are 15 residues in the CDR3. Trimming cost V 0 bases and J 4 bases, with 12 bases left between them. The full variable domain, its missing parts supplied by reference TRBV7-9 and TRBJ2-5, is DTGVSQNPRHKITKRGQNVTFRCDPISEHNRLYWYRQTLGQGPEFLTYFQNEAQLEKSRLLSDRFSAERPKGSFSTLEIQRTEQGDSAMYLCASSLALNGRETQYFGPGTRLLVL.

The V and J genes are TRBV7-6 and TRBJ1-2; D unresolved. The CDR3 is 13 residues long. Germline V gene sequence: CDR1 SGHVS, CDR2 FNYEAQ. Trimming cost V 2 bases and J 8 bases, with 12 bases left between them. CDR3 protein: CASSLLLSRGYTF. The CDR3 DNA reads as TGTGCCAGCAGCTTATTATTAAGCCGAGGCTACACCTTC.

V gene TRBV5-1 combines with J gene TRBJ1-1; the match to TRBD1 covers 8 bases. This CDR3 has 14 residues. Germline V gene lookup returns CDR1 SGHRS and CDR2 YFSETQ. Trimming took 4 bases from V and 6 from J; bases not matched to a gene: 8. The CDR3: CASSQAPGGPEAFF. For the CDR3, the DNA is TGCGCCAGCAGCCAAGCCCCAGGGGGCCCTGAAGCTTTCTTT.

The V call is TRBV7-2, the J call TRBJ2-3; TRBD2 matches at 7 bases. This CDR3 comprises 17 residues. J lost 3 bases, V lost 5 bases, and 14 bases had no gene match. Germline values: CDR1 SGHTA, CDR2 FQGNSA. The CDR3 DNA is TGTGCCAGCAGCCCCAAGGGTCTGGGGGGGGGTACAGATACGCAGTATTTT. It specifies CASSPKGLGGGTDTQYF. The full variable domain, rest sourced from reference TRBV7-2 and TRBJ2-3, is GAGVSQSPSNKVTEKGKDVELRCDPISGHTALYWYRQSLGQGLEFLIYFQGNSAPDKSGLPSDRFSAERTGGSVSTLTIQRTQQEDSAVYLCASSPKGLGGGTDTQYFGPGTRLTVL.

This chain links TRBV5-6 with TRBJ2-3, with no clear D. Trimming stripped 0 bases from V and 0 bases from J, with 2 bases between. The CDR3 length is 13 residues. From germline, CDR1 is SGHDT and CDR2 YYEEEE. CDR3 sequence (DNA): TGTGCCAGCAGCTTGGTTAGCACAGATACGCAGTATTTT. This encodes CASSLVSTDTQYF. The full variable domain, rest sourced from reference TRBV5-6 and TRBJ2-3, is DAGVTQSPTHLIKTRGQQVTLRCSPKSGHDTVSWYQQALGQGPQFIFQYYEEEERQRGNFPDRFSGHQFPNYSSELNVNALLLGDSALYLCASSLVSTDTQYFGPGTRLTVL.

This sequence joins TRBV5-6 and TRBJ2-7, with D perhaps being TRBD1 or TRBD2 (5 bases each). The CDR3 runs to 15 residues. V was pared by 4 bases and J by 0 bases, with 14 bases between. Germline lookup yields CDR1 SGHDT and CDR2 YYEEEE. Written as DNA, the CDR3 is TGTGCCAGCAGCCGTGCCGGGACGCACTCCTACGAGCAGTACTTC. It yields the protein CASSRAGTHSYEQYF.

About this clone: The identical CDR3 is also encoded by other nucleotide sequences in the sample. V is TRBV7-2 and J is TRBJ2-7; D possibly corresponds to TRBD2 (7 bases). The CDR3 is 13 residues long. Trimming stripped 2 bases from V and 6 bases from J, with 11 bases between. Germline CDR1 and CDR2: SGHTA and FQGNSA. This CDR3 is CASSLLGGREQYF. The CDR3 DNA sequence: TGTGCCAGCAGCTTATTGGGGGGGCGCGAGCAGTACTTC.

The V call is TRBV2, the J call TRBJ1-3; D is ambiguous. The CDR3 totals 18 residues. With 0 bases removed from V and 1 base from J, the gap between germline ends came to 16 bases. Germline V gives CDR1 SNHLY, CDR2 FYNNEI. CDR3 coding DNA: TGTGCCAGCAGTGAAGCCCCGTTAATGACACTTTCTGGAAACACCATATATTTT. Protein sequence: CASSEAPLMTLSGNTIYF.

V gene TRBV5-8 combines with J gene TRBJ1-4; TRBD1 aligns across 7 bases. CDR1 and CDR2 (germline): SGHTS, YDEGEE. The CDR3 is 14 amino acids. V was pared by 2 bases and J by 8 bases, with 6 bases of the junction left unmatched. The CDR3 here is CASSLQGSEEKLFF. The DNA of the CDR3 is TGTGCCAGCAGCTTACAGGGGTCGGAGGAAAAACTGTTTTTT.

V gene TRBV12-5 combines with J gene TRBJ2-3, with TRBD2 matching 7 bases. V gave up 5 bases and J gave up 0 bases; unmatched junction bases: 8. The CDR3 contains 16 residues. Germline V CDR1 and CDR2: LGHNT, FRNRAP. The CDR3 DNA is TGTGCTAGTGGTCCAACGACTAGCTCAAGCACAGATACGCAGTATTTT. Amino acid sequence: CASGPTTSSSTDTQYF.

This CDR3 reads CASGLTRNSPLHF. The CDR3, as DNA: TGTGCCAGCGGCCTTACGCGAAATTCACCCCTCCACTTT. The chain links TRBV25-1 to TRBJ1-6; D remains unclear. CDR1 and CDR2 (germline): MGHDK, SYGVNS. CDR3 length equals 13 residues. Trimming took off 8 bases at V and 7 bases at J, with 12 bases between the two ends.

The chain has TRBV6-5 and TRBJ2-1; 8 bases agree with TRBD1. The ends lost 5 bases at V and 13 bases at J; junction bases unmatched: 4. Germline V gives CDR1 MNHEY, CDR2 SVGAGI. This CDR3 is built from 11 residues. The CDR3 sequence: CASSTGTGQFF. In nucleotides, the CDR3 is TGTGCCAGCAGTACCGGGACAGGCCAGTTCTTC.

As DNA, the CDR3 is TGTGCCAGCAGCGTAGCGAGCACAGATACGCAGTATTTT. Translated: CASSVASTDTQYF. J is TRBJ2-3 and V is TRBV9; no reliable D call. The V end was cut by 0 bases, the J end by 0 bases, with 2 bases between. Germline values: CDR1 SGDLS, CDR2 YYNGEE. This CDR3 is built from 13 residues.

V usage is TRBV7-6 and J usage is TRBJ1-4; no clear D gene. The V and J ends lost 2 bases and 0 bases respectively, with 10 bases between them. CDR1 and CDR2 (germline): SGHVS, FNYEAQ. The CDR3 is made up of 16 amino acids. Here the CDR3 DNA reads TGTGCCAGCAGCTTAAAGCACAGTGCAACTAATGAAAAACTGTTTTTT. This encodes CASSLKHSATNEKLFF. Variable domain in full (rest from reference TRBV7-6 and TRBJ1-4): GAGVSQSPRYKVTKRGQDVALRCDPISGHVSLYWYRQALGQGPEFLTYFNYEAQQDKSGLPNDRFSAERPEGSISTLTIQRTEQRDSAMYRCASSLKHSATNEKLFFGSGTQLSVL.

The rearrangement uses TRBV11-2 and TRBJ2-1; 9 bases line up with TRBD2. This CDR3 is 15 amino acids long. V was clipped by 3 bases and J by 4 bases; unmatched bases: 4. Germline CDR1 reads SGHAT; CDR2 reads FQNNGV. The CDR3 spells CASSFRLADYNEQFF. The CDR3 region has the DNA TGTGCCAGCAGCTTCAGACTAGCGGATTACAATGAGCAGTTCTTC.

This chain connects TRBV4-3 to TRBJ1-2; tentatively, D is TRBD1 (6 bases). The germline V and J ends were trimmed by 4 bases and 4 bases, with 13 bases remaining between them. This CDR3 is built from 14 residues. CDR1 and CDR2 (germline): LGHNA, YSLEER. In nucleotides, the CDR3 is TGCGCCAGCAGCCCCTCCGGCAGGGGCTATGGCTACACCTTC. It specifies CASSPSGRGYGYTF.

The chain links TRBV4-2 to TRBJ2-7, with 8 bases matching TRBD2. The CDR3 spans 15 residues. Germline V gene lookup returns CDR1 LGHNA and CDR2 YNFKEQ. J was trimmed by 0 bases and V by 0 bases; bases with no gene match: 1. CDR3 sequence reads: CASSQDRGGSYEQYF. The CDR3 DNA reads as TGTGCCAGCAGCCAAGATCGGGGGGGCTCCTACGAGCAGTACTTC.

The CDR3, as DNA: TGCGCCAGCAGCCAAGGGCGCCAGGGCCTGAGCTATGGCTACACCTTC. Its protein product is CASSQGRQGLSYGYTF. The chain couples TRBV4-1 to TRBJ1-2; TRBD1 is a possible D gene (5 bases). V lost 1 base and J lost 4, with 16 bases in between. Looked up from germline, CDR1 is MGHRA and CDR2 is YSYEKL. This CDR3 spans 16 amino acids.

V gene TRBV5-1 combines with J gene TRBJ2-1; D not resolved. Germline loops: CDR1 SGHRS, CDR2 YFSETQ. This CDR3 comprises 14 residues. Trimming took off 7 bases at V and 0 bases at J, with 11 bases between the two ends. CDR3 residues: CASGTLSSYNEQFF. The CDR3 nucleotides read TGCGCCAGCGGTACCCTGAGCTCCTACAATGAGCAGTTCTTC. Complete variable domain (other parts from reference TRBV5-1 and TRBJ2-1): KAGVTQTPRYLIKTRGQQVTLSCSPISGHRSVSWYQQTPGQGLQFLFEYFSETQRNKGNFPGRFSGRQFSNSRSEMNVSTLELGDSALYLCASGTLSSYNEQFFGPGTRLTVL.

J is TRBJ1-2 and V is TRBV13, with TRBD1 as a possible D gene (5 bases). CDR1 and CDR2 from the germline V gene are PRHDT and FYEKMQ (reference sequence). V was pared by 3 bases and J by 8 bases, with 13 bases between. The CDR3 covers 13 residues. CDR3: CASSLGGLSGYTF. The CDR3 DNA follows: TGTGCCAGCAGCTTGGGGGGTTTGAGCGGCTACACCTTC.